The sequence of this T cell receptor beta chain was determined in a study of regulatory T cells in long-lasting Graves disease (dated by TCRdb to 2020 to 2022). General notes on the study: Patients with newly diagnosed Graves' disease had been on antithyroid drugs for under 3 months. TCR sequencing covered around 13 persistent and roughly 20 newly diagnosed Graves' disease patients, approximately 33 samples in total. The study was conducted in China and was registered as a clinical trial. Peripheral blood TCR sequencing and RNA sequencing compared persistent Graves' disease patients with newly diagnosed Graves' disease patients.

The intended sense of this specimen's time point label: newly diagnosed GD, antithyroid drugs for less than 3 months. For both TCR sequencing and RNA sequencing, RNA was extracted from PBMCs in TRIzol. Graves' disease was diagnosed according to American Thyroid Association guidelines. Recruitment of patients was carried out at an endocrinology department in Xi'an, China. Each patient gave 9 to 10 milliliters of peripheral blood, collected in an EDTA anticoagulant tube. Ficoll Paque Plus density gradient separation was used to isolate PBMCs, and no additional T cell sorting was done. An Agilent 2100 Bioanalyzer and agarose gel were used to assess RNA quality, and a NanoDrop 2000 was used to measure RNA concentration. Receptor libraries were prepared by multiplex PCR. This sample was sequenced with an Illumina HiSeq 4000. To build TCR beta libraries, CDR3 regions were amplified by Arm-PCR using iRepertoire HTBI primers. Before sequencing, the PCR products went through gel purification. In the authors' own workflow: A total of fewer than 65 TRBV and 14 TRBJ segments were identified across samples and were used for gene usage analysis of CDR3 amino acid clonotypes. COPE and FqMerger were used to merge the filtered high-quality paired reads into contigs. Contigs were aligned with BLAST to IMGT TRBV, TRBD and TRBJ reference genes, and CDR3 was defined per IMGT. Any clonotype with a frequency above 0.1% was classified as a highly expanded clone. Shannon entropy was used to measure repertoire diversity, and the Gini coefficient was used to measure V-J evenness. A clonotype was considered public if more than one individual shared it. Starting from the raw public reads, TCRdb applied fastp trimming at Q25, assembled clones with MiXCR and retained in-frame beta chains. When rows share a CDR3 protein, they turn into one entry using the most common DNA and genes. The authors' filters were not applied to this entry. This sample holds fewer than 550,000 distinct CDR3 sequences; about 16% were observed only once. Of the sample, 20% to 25% is held by the ten largest clones.

This clonotype was seen more than once but under ten times. No antigen is known for it. No base qualities exist here, and no much larger clone lies one base off it. Paper-wide results and their limitations: The authors noted that the small sample size was a limitation that may lower accuracy. Sequencing and analysis were restricted to the TCR beta chain. Compared with newly diagnosed patients, patients with persistent Graves' disease had lower TCR Shannon entropy and fewer highly expanded clones, which suggests clonal expansion. A larger number of public clonotypes was shared among persistent patients (over 2,500) than among newly diagnosed patients (approximately 1,000). Because the primary lesion, thyroid tissue, could not be accessed, the study looked at peripheral blood alone.

This sample was also put to use in a study of T cells in Graves' hyperthyroidism and ophthalmopathy. As the second paper documents: Graves' hyperthyroidism was defined as stable when no progression to ophthalmopathy occurred over 18 months of follow-up. Hyperthyroidism patients were newly diagnosed, with disease duration under 2 months, and aged 18 to 65 years. Patients with uncontrolled infections, other autoimmune diseases, pregnancy or lactation were excluded. Diagnoses were based on clinical symptoms, serum thyroxine and TRAb, thyroid ultrasound and orbital computed tomography. For the first round of RT-PCR on the TCR CDR3, the HTBI primer set was used together with the Qiagen OneStep RT-PCR kit. Most expanded thyroid clonotypes (frequency above 0.001) were also detected in blood, a finding suggesting that blood repertoires may reflect thyroid immune responses. A model built on a 13 V-J signature distinguished ophthalmopathy from stable hyperthyroidism, reaching approximately 89% sensitivity and under 84% specificity in cross-validation and 80%/75% in testing. In validation, the model predicted progression to ophthalmopathy a median of roughly 6.2 months before onset, with about 70% sensitivity and roughly 77% specificity. To identify TCR V-J signatures that set the groups apart, the researchers used a discovery cohort of about a hundred patients, made up of 40 to 45 with Graves' ophthalmopathy and 55 to 65 with stable Graves' hyperthyroidism. Prospective prediction of ophthalmopathy was tested in an independent validation cohort consisting of about 20 hyperthyroidism patients and some 16 patients who later progressed to ophthalmopathy. For training and testing, the 100 or so patients in the discovery cohort were randomly divided in a 7:3 ratio. In more than five Graves' hyperthyroidism patients, the study also compared T-cell repertoires from thyroid tissue with T-cell repertoires from blood. Once sampling was done, hyperthyroidism patients were given methimazole at a starting dose of 30 mg daily, whereas ophthalmopathy patients were given high-dose intravenous methylprednisolone. Libraries were constructed in a second round of multiplex PCR, after which size selection and purification were carried out. Sequencing of the libraries was done on an Illumina HiSeq2000 using paired-end 100 bp reads. SOAPnuke was used to process the raw data, throwing out any read that contained adapters or uncalled bases, had a mean Phred below 15, or lacked an exact constant-primer or identifier match. COPE v1.2.5 was used to merge the high-quality paired reads, and each unique nucleotide sequence was defined as a clonotype. MiTCR v1.1 was used to align the clonotypes against IMGT TRBV, TRBD and TRBJ reference segments. The analysis was restricted to V-J combinations with a frequency above 0.0001, which together covered 99% to 99.2% of the repertoires. A TCS score was defined as the ratio between F50 (clonal expansion) and ExV (chaos), using BLOSUM62-based TCRdist between CDR3 peptides within each V-J. Welch's t-statistics and random forest reduced 450 to 600 V-J features to roughly 13, which were used in a naive Bayes classifier (R e1071). Sample size was not statistically predetermined, and blinding of investigators to group allocation was not performed. TCR Vbeta CDR3 sequencing of approximately 140 peripheral blood samples (43 ophthalmopathy, about 74 hyperthyroidism and around 17 progressor patients) is reported in the paper.

The sequence was collected from a woman between 40 and 65 years old with Graves disease. Donor details come from another sample of the same person, matched by shared clones. The source material was peripheral blood mononuclear cells (PBMCs), sampled at new diagnosis, from a patient treated with antithyroid drugs.

The DNA sequence is given as TGTGCCAGCAGGTTTTCGGTTGGGGCCAACGTCCTGACTTTC. Protein translation: CASRFSVGANVLTF. The V and J genes are TRBV12-3 or TRBV12-4 and TRBJ2-6; no D gene can be assigned with confidence. Trimming removed 6 bases from V and 3 bases from J, leaving 9 bases between the germline ends. Spanning cysteine to phenylalanine, the CDR3 consists of 14 amino acids. Left in the record is the CDR3 DNA by itself, 42 bases read in frame from the first base.